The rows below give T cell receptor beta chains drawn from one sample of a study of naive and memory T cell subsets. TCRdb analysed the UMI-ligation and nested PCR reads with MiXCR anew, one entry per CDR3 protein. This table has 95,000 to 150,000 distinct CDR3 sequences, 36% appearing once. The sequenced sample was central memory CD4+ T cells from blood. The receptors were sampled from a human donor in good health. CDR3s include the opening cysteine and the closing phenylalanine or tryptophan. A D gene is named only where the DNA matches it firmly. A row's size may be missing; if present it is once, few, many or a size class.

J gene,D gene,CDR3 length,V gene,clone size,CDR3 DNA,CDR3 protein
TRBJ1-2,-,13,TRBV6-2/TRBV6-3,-,TGTGCCAGCAGTTACGAAACGGCCTATGGCTACACCTTC,CASSYETAYGYTF
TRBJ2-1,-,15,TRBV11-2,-,TGTGCCAGCAGCTTGGAGTGGCTCTCCTACAATGAGCAGTTCTTC,CASSLEWLSYNEQFF
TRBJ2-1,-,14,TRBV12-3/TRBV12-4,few,TGTGCCAGCAGTTCCCAGGAAAGCTGGGGTGAGCAGTTCTTC,CASSSQESWGEQFF
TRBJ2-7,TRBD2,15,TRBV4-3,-,TGCGCCAGCTACGTCGTAGTAGCGGGACCTTACGAGCAGTACTTC,CASYVVVAGPYEQYF
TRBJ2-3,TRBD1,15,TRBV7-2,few,TGTGCCAGCATCCAGGACAGGGGGGGGACAGATACGCAGTATTTT,CASIQDRGGTDTQYF
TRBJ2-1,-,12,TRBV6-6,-,TGTGCCAGCAGTCGGACCTTCAATGAGCAGTTCTTC,CASSRTFNEQFF
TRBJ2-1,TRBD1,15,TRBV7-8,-,TGTGCCAGCAGCCCTCCATCCAGGGGGCTAAATGAGCAGTTCTTC,CASSPPSRGLNEQFF
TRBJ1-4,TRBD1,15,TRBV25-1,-,TGTGCCAGCAGGGACTACCGGGACAGAAATGAAAAACTGTTTTTT,CASRDYRDRNEKLFF
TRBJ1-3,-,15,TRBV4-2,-,TGTGCCAGCAGCCAAGACGTTCAAGCTGGAAACACCATATATTTT,CASSQDVQAGNTIYF
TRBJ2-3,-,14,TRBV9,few,TGTGCCAGCAGCCCCGGGGGAGTCGGAAGGACGCAGTATTTT,CASSPGGVGRTQYF
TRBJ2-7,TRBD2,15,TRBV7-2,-,TGTGCCAGCAGCGGATCTAGCGGGTACTCCTACGAGCAGTACTTC,CASSGSSGYSYEQYF
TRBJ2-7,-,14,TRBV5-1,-,TGCGCCAGCAGCTCGGGCCAGGGGACCTACGAGCAGTACTTC,CASSSGQGTYEQYF
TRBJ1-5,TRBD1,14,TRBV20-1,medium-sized,TGCAGTGCTAGTAATGACAGGGGGGATCAGCCCCAGCATTTT,CSASNDRGDQPQHF
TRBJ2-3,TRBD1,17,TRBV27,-,TGTGCCAGCAGTTTATCGGGACAGGGGGCTTTCGCAGATACGCAGTATTTT,CASSLSGQGAFADTQYF
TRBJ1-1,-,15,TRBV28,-,TGTGCCACCCTCCTACAGGGTTTTTTGAACACTGAAGCTTTCTTT,CATLLQGFLNTEAFF